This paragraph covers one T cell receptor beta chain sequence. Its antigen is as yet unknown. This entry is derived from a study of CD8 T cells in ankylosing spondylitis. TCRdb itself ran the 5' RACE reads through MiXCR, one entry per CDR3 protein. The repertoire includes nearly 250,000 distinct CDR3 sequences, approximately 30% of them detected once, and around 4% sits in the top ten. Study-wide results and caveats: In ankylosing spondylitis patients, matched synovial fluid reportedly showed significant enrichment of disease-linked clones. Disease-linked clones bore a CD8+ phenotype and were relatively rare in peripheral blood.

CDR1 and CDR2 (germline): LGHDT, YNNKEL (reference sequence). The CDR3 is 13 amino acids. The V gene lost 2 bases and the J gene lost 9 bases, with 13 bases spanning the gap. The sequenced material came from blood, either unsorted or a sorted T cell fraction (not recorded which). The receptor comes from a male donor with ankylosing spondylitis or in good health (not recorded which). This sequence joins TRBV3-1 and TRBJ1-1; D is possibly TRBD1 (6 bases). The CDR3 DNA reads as TGTGCCAGCAGCCAAAAGGACAGATCGAAAGCTTTCTTT. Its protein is CASSQKDRSKAFF. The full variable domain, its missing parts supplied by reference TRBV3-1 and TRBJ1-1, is DTAVSQTPKYLVTQMGNDKSIKCEQNLGHDTMYWYKQDSKKFLKIMFSYNNKELIINETVPNRFSPKSPDKAHLNLHINSLELGDSAVYFCASSQKDRSKAFFGQGTRLTVV.